This TCR beta chain was recorded in a study of beta chain features in type 1 diabetes. Whole-study results and caveats: Type 1 diabetes patients had TCRB CDR3s that were shorter (moderately but significantly so) in all four CD4+ subsets.

Germline assignment: CDR1 SNHLY and CDR2 FYNNEI. This CDR3 has 19 residues. Trimming left V 6 bases short and J 0 bases short, with 21 bases between. Worth noting for this clone: Its antigen is still unknown.

Every bit of the isolated RNA underwent reverse transcription, so sequencing read expressed TCRB transcripts. TCRdb's copy holds only in-frame clones and misses some; the assay was immunoSEQ multiplex PCR. There are around 710,000 clones in the sample; 12% occur only once, and 0.095% to 0.15% lies in the top ten. The receptor was derived from a man aged 25 to 45 with type 1 diabetes. The sequencing input was naive CD4+ T cells from blood. V usage is TRBV2 and J usage is TRBJ2-6; no firm D call. CDR3 residues: CASRGLVLTADSGANVLTF. For the CDR3, the DNA is TGTGCCAGCAGGGGTCTGGTTCTAACCGCCGACTCTGGGGCCAACGTCCTGACTTTC.